This TCR beta chain was obtained from a study of shared clonotypes between healthy human individuals. Only CD45RO-negative cells positively selected for CCR7 counted as naive CD8 cells, so terminally differentiated effector memory CD45RA+ cells were excluded. Only in-frame clones appear in the TCRdb table, and some are missing; sequencing was by immunoSEQ multiplex PCR. The sample yields around 1.9 million clones, approximately 94% seen once. With 0 bases removed from V and 6 bases from J, the gap between germline ends came to 9 bases. Germline CDR1 PRHDT, CDR2 FYEKMQ (reference sequence). This CDR3 contains 13 residues. The table lists this clone with a count of one. Other DNA sequences within the sample encode an identical CDR3.

Sequences were obtained from naive CD8+ T cells from PBMCs. This TCR was sampled from a man in his late teens or twenties in good health. Some clones in this sample may be carry-over from other donors' samples. The chain carries TRBV13 and TRBJ2-7; D gene ambiguous. CDR3 sequence: CASSLGLRGEQYF. In nucleotides, the CDR3 is TGTGCCAGCAGCTTAGGCCTAAGAGGCGAGCAGTACTTC. Looking up the rest from reference TRBV13 and TRBJ2-7 gives the full variable domain: AAGVIQSPRHLIKEKRETATLKCYPIPRHDTVYWYQQGPGQDPQFLISFYEKMQSDKGSIPDRFSAQQFSDYHSELNMSSLELGDSALYFCASSLGLRGEQYFGPGTRLTVT.